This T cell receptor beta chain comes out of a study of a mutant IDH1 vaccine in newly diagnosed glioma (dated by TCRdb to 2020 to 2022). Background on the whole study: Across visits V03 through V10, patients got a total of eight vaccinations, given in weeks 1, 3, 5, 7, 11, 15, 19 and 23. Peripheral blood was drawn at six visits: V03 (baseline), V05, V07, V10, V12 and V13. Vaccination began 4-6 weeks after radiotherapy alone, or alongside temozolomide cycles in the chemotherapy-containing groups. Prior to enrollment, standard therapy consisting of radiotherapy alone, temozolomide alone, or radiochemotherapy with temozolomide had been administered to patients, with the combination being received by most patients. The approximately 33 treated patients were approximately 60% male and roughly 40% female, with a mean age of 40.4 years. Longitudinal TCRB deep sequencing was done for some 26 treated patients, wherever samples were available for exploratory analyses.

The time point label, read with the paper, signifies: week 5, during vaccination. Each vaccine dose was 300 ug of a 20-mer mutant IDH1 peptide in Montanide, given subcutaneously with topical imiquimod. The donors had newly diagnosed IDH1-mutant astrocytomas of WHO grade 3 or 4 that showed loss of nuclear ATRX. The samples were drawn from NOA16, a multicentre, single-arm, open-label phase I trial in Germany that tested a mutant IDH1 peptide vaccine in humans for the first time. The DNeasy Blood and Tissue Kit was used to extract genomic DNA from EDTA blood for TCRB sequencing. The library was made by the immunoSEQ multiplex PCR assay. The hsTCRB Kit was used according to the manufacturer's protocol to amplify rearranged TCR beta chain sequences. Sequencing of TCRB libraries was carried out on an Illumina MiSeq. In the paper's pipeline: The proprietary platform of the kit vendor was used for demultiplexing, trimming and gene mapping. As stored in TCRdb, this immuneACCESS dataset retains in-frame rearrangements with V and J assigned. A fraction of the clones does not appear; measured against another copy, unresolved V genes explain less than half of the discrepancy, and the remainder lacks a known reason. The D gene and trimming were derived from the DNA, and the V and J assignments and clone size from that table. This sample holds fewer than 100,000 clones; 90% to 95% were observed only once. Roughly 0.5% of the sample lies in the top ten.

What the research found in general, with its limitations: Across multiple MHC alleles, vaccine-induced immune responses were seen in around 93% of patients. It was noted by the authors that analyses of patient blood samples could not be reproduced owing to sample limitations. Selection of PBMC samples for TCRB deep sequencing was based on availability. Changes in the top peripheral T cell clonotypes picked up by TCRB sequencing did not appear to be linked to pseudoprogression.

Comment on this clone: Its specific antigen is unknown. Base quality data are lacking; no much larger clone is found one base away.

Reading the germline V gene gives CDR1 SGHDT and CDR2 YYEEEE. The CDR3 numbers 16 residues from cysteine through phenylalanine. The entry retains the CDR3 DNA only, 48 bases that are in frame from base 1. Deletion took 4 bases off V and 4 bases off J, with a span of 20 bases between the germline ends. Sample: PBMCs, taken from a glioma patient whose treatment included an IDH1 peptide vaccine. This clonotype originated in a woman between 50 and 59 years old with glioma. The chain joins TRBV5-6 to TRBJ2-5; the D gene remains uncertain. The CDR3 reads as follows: CASSAARPRSPETQYF. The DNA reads TGTGCCAGCAGCGCCGCGAGGCCACGGTCCCCAGAGACCCAGTACTTC.